Listed below are T cell receptor beta chains from one sample, sequenced in a study of blood T cell repertoires in COVID-19. Sequencing used immunoSEQ multiplex PCR; TCRdb keeps in-frame clones, though not all of them. In the table there are nearly 200,000 clones, approximately 86% of which are singletons. Specimen: peripheral blood. Receptors originate from a man in his 60s with COVID-19, enrolled during active disease. Each CDR3 is given with its conserved first and last residue. D genes are given only for firm matches. Not all rows give a size; the values are once, few, many and, for expanded clones, a class.

clone size	V gene	J gene	D gene	CDR3 protein	CDR3 DNA
-	TRBV5-4	TRBJ1-1	-	CASSLARVRNTEAFF	TGTGCCAGCAGCTTGGCCAGGGTAAGGAACACTGAAGCTTTCTTT
-	TRBV30	TRBJ1-6	-	CAGGLGRNSPLHF	TGTGCCGGGGGATTAGGGAGGAATTCACCCCTCCACTTT
-	TRBV7-2	TRBJ2-2	TRBD1	CASSLYRGTMFF	TGTGCCAGCAGCTTATACAGGGGGACGATGTTTTTT
-	TRBV25-1	TRBJ2-2	TRBD2	CASSDSREVRGELFF	TGTGCCAGCAGTGATAGTCGGGAGGTTAGGGGGGAGCTGTTTTTT
-	TRBV27	TRBJ2-1	TRBD2	CASSLVSGRYNNEQFF	TGTGCCAGCAGTTTAGTTAGCGGGAGGTATAACAATGAGCAGTTCTTC
-	TRBV5-4	TRBJ2-1	TRBD2	CASSPGLAGGSYNEQFF	TGTGCCAGCAGCCCCGGACTAGCGGGAGGCTCCTACAATGAGCAGTTCTTC
-	TRBV27	TRBJ1-2	TRBD1	CASSRQGDVGGYTF	TGTGCCAGCAGCCGACAGGGGGACGTTGGAGGCTACACCTTC
-	TRBV27	TRBJ1-4	-	CASSPLKLSDEKLFF	TGTGCCAGCAGTCCCCTGAAGTTGAGCGATGAAAAACTGTTTTTT
-	TRBV15	TRBJ1-1	-	CATSRDGWGGTEAFF	TGTGCCACCAGCAGAGATGGTTGGGGAGGTACTGAAGCTTTCTTT
-	TRBV5-1	TRBJ2-3	TRBD2	CASSGLAGSSTDTQYF	TGCGCCAGCAGCGGACTAGCGGGATCTAGCACAGATACGCAGTATTTT
-	TRBV9	TRBJ1-4	-	CASSRKPTGLNEKLFF	TGTGCCAGCAGCCGCAAACCGACAGGACTTAATGAAAAACTGTTTTTT
once	TRBV28	TRBJ2-7	-	CASSPRPRRTGEQYF	TGTGCCAGCAGTCCCCGACCGCGACGTACGGGTGAGCAGTACTTC
-	TRBV28	TRBJ2-5	-	CASSFLQHQETQYF	TGTGCCAGCAGTTTTTTACAGCACCAAGAGACCCAGTACTTC
-	TRBV30	TRBJ2-1	TRBD1	CAGRMAGGPNEQFF	TGTGCCGGGAGAATGGCAGGGGGCCCCAATGAGCAGTTCTTC
once	TRBV9	TRBJ1-1	TRBD1	CASSPGQRNTEAFF	TGTGCCAGCAGCCCGGGACAGAGGAACACTGAAGCTTTCTTT
-	TRBV6-5	TRBJ1-4	-	CAVARAGTNEKLFF	TGTGCCGTAGCACGGGCAGGGACTAATGAAAAACTGTTTTTT
-	TRBV7-8	TRBJ2-7	TRBD2	CASSLVTTSGRVSYEQYF	TGTGCCAGCAGCTTAGTAACGACTAGCGGGAGGGTCTCCTACGAGCAGTACTTC
-	TRBV9	TRBJ2-1	-	CASSRNSGEQFF	TGTGCCAGCAGTCGTAATAGCGGCGAGCAGTTCTTC
few	TRBV6-5	TRBJ2-2	TRBD2	CASSTSGRDTGELFF	TGTGCCAGCAGCACTAGCGGGAGGGACACCGGGGAGCTGTTTTTT
-	TRBV7-9	TRBJ1-6	-	CASSLGQSSYNSPLHF	TGTGCCAGCAGCTTAGGACAGAGCTCCTATAATTCACCCCTCCACTTT
-	TRBV9	TRBJ1-4	TRBD1	CASSAREARGPEKLFF	TGTGCCAGCAGCGCCCGGGAGGCCAGGGGGCCGGAAAAACTGTTTTTT
-	TRBV28	TRBJ2-7	TRBD2	CASSFSAGESVYEQYF	TGTGCCAGCAGTTTTTCGGCGGGAGAATCAGTCTACGAGCAGTACTTC
-	TRBV6-5	TRBJ1-4	-	CASSPEGTNEKLFF	TGTGCCAGCAGTCCTGAGGGTACTAATGAAAAACTGTTTTTT
-	TRBV12-3/TRBV12-4	TRBJ1-2	-	CASRTLYGYTF	TGTGCCAGCAGGACTCTCTATGGCTACACCTTC
-	TRBV5-1	TRBJ1-5	TRBD1	CASSLTTGGQPQHF	TGCGCCAGCAGCTTAACTACAGGGGGACAGCCCCAGCATTTT
-	TRBV28	TRBJ1-2	TRBD1	CASRPGQPYGYTF	TGTGCCAGCAGGCCGGGACAGCCATATGGCTACACCTTC
-	TRBV9	TRBJ1-3	TRBD1	CASSVVDRGQDTIYF	TGTGCCAGCAGCGTAGTAGACAGGGGGCAAGACACCATATATTTT
few	TRBV27	TRBJ1-6	-	CASSLRQGRSPLHF	TGTGCCAGCAGTTTAAGGCAGGGAAGGTCACCCCTCCACTTT
few	TRBV5-8	TRBJ1-1	-	CASSYWNTEAFF	TGTGCCAGCAGCTACTGGAACACTGAAGCTTTCTTT
few	TRBV12-3/TRBV12-4	TRBJ2-5	TRBD1	CASRGQGQETQYF	TGTGCCAGCAGAGGACAGGGCCAAGAGACCCAGTACTTC
-	TRBV4-1	TRBJ2-2	TRBD1	CASSHEPGQSNTGELFF	TGCGCCAGCAGCCACGAACCGGGACAGAGTAACACCGGGGAGCTGTTTTTT
-	TRBV19	TRBJ1-4	-	CASSLQGPNEKLFF	TGTGCCAGTAGTCTCCAGGGCCCCAATGAAAAACTGTTTTTT
-	TRBV5-8	TRBJ1-3	-	CASIPTGRPGNTIYF	TGTGCCAGCATCCCGACAGGTCGCCCTGGAAACACCATATATTTT
-	TRBV30	TRBJ1-1	-	CAWSRGDEAFF	TGTGCCTGGAGCAGGGGAGATGAAGCTTTCTTT
-	TRBV2	TRBJ2-5	TRBD1	CASTWDRDGETQYF	TGTGCCAGCACCTGGGACAGGGATGGAGAGACCCAGTACTTC
-	TRBV19	TRBJ2-7	TRBD2	CASTNDVRGGSYEQYF	TGTGCCAGTACCAATGACGTGCGGGGGGGTTCCTACGAGCAGTACTTC
-	TRBV4-3	TRBJ2-5	TRBD1	CASSRGGQGETQYF	TGCGCCAGCAGCCGAGGGGGACAGGGAGAGACCCAGTACTTC
-	TRBV10-3	TRBJ2-3	TRBD2	CAISLTSGYTDTQYF	TGTGCCATCAGCCTTACTAGCGGATACACAGATACGCAGTATTTT
-	TRBV28	TRBJ2-1	-	CASSFDSRVESSNEQFF	TGTGCCAGCAGTTTCGACTCCAGGGTGGAATCCTCCAATGAGCAGTTCTTC
-	TRBV6-2/TRBV6-3	TRBJ1-1	-	CASSPALNTEAFF	TGTGCCAGCAGCCCAGCCCTGAACACTGAAGCTTTCTTT
once	TRBV2	TRBJ1-2	TRBD1	CASTVRQGADGYTF	TGTGCCAGCACAGTCCGACAGGGGGCCGACGGCTACACCTTC
-	TRBV27	TRBJ1-2	-	CASSPRLNYGYTF	TGTGCCAGCAGTCCCCGACTGAACTATGGCTACACCTTC
few	TRBV4-3	TRBJ1-2	TRBD1	CASSPNRGANYGYTF	TGCGCCAGCAGCCCAAACAGGGGAGCTAACTATGGCTACACCTTC
-	TRBV5-6	TRBJ1-1	-	CASSFLFSGVRDTEAFF	TGTGCCAGCAGCTTCTTGTTCTCCGGGGTTCGTGACACTGAAGCTTTCTTT
-	TRBV24-1	TRBJ2-7	TRBD1	CATGDRRNSYEQYF	TGTGCCACCGGGGACAGGAGAAATTCCTACGAGCAGTACTTC
-	TRBV5-6	TRBJ2-2	-	CASHWTGAGDTGELFF	TGTGCCAGCCACTGGACGGGGGCGGGGGACACCGGGGAGCTGTTTTTT
-	TRBV19	TRBJ1-4	TRBD1	CASLVTGTEDATNEKLFF	TGTGCCAGTCTCGTAACCGGGACAGAAGATGCAACTAATGAAAAACTGTTTTTT